This record covers a single TCR beta chain. The data stem from a study of technical replicates of blood from a few donors. Some clones are missing from TCRdb's copy, which holds only in-frame ones; the method was immunoSEQ multiplex PCR. The sample includes tens of thousands of clones, approximately 97% of them seen just once. The ends lost 3 bases at V and 9 bases at J; junction bases unmatched: 14. From germline, CDR1 is SGHRS and CDR2 YFSETQ. There are 16 residues in the CDR3. This clonotype originated in a human donor in good health. This chain links TRBV5-1 with TRBJ2-1; 8 bases map to TRBD2. Material for sequencing was T cells isolated from PBMCs. The CDR3 bases are TGCGCCAGCAGCTGGGGTTCGGAGCGGGAGTTCAGTGAGCAGTTCTTC. Protein: CASSWGSEREFSEQFF.